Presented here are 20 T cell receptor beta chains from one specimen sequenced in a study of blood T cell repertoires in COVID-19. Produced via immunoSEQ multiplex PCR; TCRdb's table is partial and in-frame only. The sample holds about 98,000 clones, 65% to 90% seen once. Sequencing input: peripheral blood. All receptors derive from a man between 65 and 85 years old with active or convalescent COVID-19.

The CDR3 protein is CATSEARGRGIYEQFF. CDR3 coding DNA: TGTGCCACCAGTGAGGCTAGAGGGAGAGGCATATATGAGCAGTTCTTC. The chain uses TRBV24-1 and TRBJ2-1; tentative D call: TRBD2 (5 bases). There are 16 residues in the CDR3. Trimming shortened V by 4 bases and J by 8 bases, and 20 bases separated the two germline ends. Germline V lookup: CDR1 KGHDR, CDR2 SFDVKD.

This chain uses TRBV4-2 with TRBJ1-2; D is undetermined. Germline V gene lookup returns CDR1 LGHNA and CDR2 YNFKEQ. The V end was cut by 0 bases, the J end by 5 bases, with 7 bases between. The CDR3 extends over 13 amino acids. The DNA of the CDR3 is TGTGCCAGCAGCCAAGATGGAGATTATGGCTACACCTTC. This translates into CASSQDGDYGYTF.

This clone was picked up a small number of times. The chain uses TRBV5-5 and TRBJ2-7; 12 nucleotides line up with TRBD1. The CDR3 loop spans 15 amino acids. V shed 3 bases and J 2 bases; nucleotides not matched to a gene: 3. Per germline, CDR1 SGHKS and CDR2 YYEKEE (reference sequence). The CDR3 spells CASSWGDRGPYEQYF. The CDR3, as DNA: TGTGCCAGCAGCTGGGGGGACAGGGGGCCCTACGAGCAGTACTTC.

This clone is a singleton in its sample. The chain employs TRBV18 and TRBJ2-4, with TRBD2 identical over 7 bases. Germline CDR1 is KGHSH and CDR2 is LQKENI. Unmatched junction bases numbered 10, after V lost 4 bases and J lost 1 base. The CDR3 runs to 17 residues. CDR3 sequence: CASSHGTTGWAKNIQYF. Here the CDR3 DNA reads TGTGCCAGCTCACACGGGACTACCGGGTGGGCCAAAAACATTCAGTACTTC.

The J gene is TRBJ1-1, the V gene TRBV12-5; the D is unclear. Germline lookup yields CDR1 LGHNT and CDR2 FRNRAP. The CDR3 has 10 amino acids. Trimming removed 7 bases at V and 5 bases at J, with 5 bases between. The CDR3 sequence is CASVYTEAFF. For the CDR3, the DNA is TGTGCTAGTGTATATACTGAAGCTTTCTTT.

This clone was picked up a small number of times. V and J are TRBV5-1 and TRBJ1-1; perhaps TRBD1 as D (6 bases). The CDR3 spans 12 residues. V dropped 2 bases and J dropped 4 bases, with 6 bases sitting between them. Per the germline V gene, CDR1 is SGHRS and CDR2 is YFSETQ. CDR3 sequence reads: CASSLQGTEAFF. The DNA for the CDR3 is TGCGCCAGCAGCTTACAGGGCACTGAAGCTTTCTTT. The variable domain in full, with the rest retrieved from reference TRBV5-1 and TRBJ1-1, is KAGVTQTPRYLIKTRGQQVTLSCSPISGHRSVSWYQQTPGQGLQFLFEYFSETQRNKGNFPGRFSGRQFSNSRSEMNVSTLELGDSALYLCASSLQGTEAFFGQGTRLTVV.

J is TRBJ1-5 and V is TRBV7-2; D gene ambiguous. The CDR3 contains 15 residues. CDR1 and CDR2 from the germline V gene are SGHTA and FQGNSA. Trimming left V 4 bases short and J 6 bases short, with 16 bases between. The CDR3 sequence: CASSSNGGWGQPQHF. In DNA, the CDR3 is TGTGCCAGCAGCTCAAACGGAGGGTGGGGTCAGCCCCAGCATTTT.

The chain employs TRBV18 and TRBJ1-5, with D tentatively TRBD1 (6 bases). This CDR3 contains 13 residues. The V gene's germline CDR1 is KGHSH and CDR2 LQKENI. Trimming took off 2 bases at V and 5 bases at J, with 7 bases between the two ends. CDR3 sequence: CASSPYRDQPQHF. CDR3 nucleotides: TGTGCCAGCTCACCATACAGGGATCAGCCCCAGCATTTT.

The CDR3: CATSDSGQVYGYTF. DNA for the CDR3: TGTGCCACCAGTGATTCGGGACAGGTCTATGGCTACACCTTC. The chain recombines TRBV24-1 with TRBJ1-2, with 8 bases fitting TRBD1. Per germline, CDR1 KGHDR and CDR2 SFDVKD. After removal of 2 bases from V and 4 bases from J, the junction contained 2 bases not matched to a gene. The CDR3 has 14 amino acids.

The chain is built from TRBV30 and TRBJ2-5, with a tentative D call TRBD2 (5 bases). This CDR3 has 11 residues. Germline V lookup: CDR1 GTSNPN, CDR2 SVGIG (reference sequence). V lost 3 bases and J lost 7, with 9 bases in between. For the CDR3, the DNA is TGTGCCTGGAGCGGGGTCGGGACCCAGTACTTC. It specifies CAWSGVGTQYF. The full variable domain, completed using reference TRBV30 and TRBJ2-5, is SQTIHQWPATLVQPVGSPLSLECTVEGTSNPNLYWYRQAAGRGLQLLFYSVGIGQISSEVPQNLSASRPQDRQFILSSKKLLLSDSGFYLCAWSGVGTQYFGPGTRLLVL.

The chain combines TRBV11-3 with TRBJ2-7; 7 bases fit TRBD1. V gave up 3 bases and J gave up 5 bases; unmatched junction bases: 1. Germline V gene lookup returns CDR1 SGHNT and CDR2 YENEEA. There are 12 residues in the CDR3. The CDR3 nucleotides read TGTGCCAGCAGCTTCGACAGGGACGAGCAGTACTTC. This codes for CASSFDRDEQYF.

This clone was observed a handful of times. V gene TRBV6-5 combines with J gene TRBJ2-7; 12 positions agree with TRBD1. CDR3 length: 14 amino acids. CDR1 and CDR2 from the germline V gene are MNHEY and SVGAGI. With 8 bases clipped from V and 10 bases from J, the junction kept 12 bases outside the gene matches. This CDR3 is CASHNPGTGGEQYF. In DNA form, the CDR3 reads TGTGCCAGCCACAATCCCGGGACAGGGGGCGAACAGTACTTC.

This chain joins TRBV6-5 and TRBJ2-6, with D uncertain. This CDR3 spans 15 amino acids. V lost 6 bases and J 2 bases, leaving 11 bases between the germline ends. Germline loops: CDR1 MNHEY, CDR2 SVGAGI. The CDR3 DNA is TGTGCCAGCAGCCCAACAGTCACTGGGGCCAACGTCCTGACTTTC. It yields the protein CASSPTVTGANVLTF.

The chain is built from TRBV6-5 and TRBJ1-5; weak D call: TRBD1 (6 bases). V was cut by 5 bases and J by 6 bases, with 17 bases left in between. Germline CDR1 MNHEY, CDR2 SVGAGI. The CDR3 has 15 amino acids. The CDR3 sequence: CASSPRQGILQPQHF. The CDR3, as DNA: TGTGCCAGCAGTCCCAGGCAGGGGATCCTTCAGCCCCAGCATTTT.

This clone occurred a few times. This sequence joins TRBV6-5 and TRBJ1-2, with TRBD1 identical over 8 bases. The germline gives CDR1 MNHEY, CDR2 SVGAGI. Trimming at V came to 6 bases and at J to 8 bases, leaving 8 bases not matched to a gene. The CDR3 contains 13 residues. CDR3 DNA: TGTGCCAGCAGGCTCGACAGGGGAATCGGCTACACCTTC. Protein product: CASRLDRGIGYTF.

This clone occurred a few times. CDR3 protein: CASSPGDSLYGDTEAFF. DNA of the CDR3: TGTGCCAGCAGCCCGGGAGACAGCCTATATGGCGACACTGAAGCTTTCTTT. The chain employs TRBV14 and TRBJ1-1, with D perhaps matching TRBD1 (5 bases). V lost 4 bases and J lost 3, with 21 bases in between. Germline CDR1 and CDR2: SGHDN and FVKESK. The CDR3 is 17 amino acids.

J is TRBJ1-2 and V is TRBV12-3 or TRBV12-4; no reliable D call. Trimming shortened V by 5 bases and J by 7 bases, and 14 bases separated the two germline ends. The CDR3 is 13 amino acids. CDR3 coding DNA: TGTGCCAGCAGTAAAAGTATCCGGGGTGGCTACACCTTC. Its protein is CASSKSIRGGYTF.

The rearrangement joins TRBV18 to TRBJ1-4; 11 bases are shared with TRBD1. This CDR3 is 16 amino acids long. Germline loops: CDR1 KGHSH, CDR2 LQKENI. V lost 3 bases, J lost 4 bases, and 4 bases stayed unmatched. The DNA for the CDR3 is TGTGCCAGCTCACCCGGGACAGGGGGAATTAATGAAAAACTGTTTTTT. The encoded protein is CASSPGTGGINEKLFF.

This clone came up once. As DNA, the CDR3 is TGCGCCAGCAGTACCGGGACTAGCGGCAATGAGCAGTTCTTC. It specifies CASSTGTSGNEQFF. The J gene is TRBJ2-1, the V gene TRBV10-1; 11 bases agree with TRBD2. The CDR3 covers 14 residues. After removal of 5 bases from V and 6 bases from J, the junction contained 3 bases not matched to a gene. Germline loops: CDR1 WNHNN, CDR2 SYGVQD (reference sequence).

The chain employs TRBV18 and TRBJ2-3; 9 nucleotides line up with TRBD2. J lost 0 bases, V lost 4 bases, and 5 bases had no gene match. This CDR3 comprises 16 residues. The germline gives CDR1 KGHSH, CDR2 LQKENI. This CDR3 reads CASSREAGGSTDTQYF. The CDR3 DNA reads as TGTGCCAGCTCACGAGAAGCGGGGGGAAGCACAGATACGCAGTATTTT.